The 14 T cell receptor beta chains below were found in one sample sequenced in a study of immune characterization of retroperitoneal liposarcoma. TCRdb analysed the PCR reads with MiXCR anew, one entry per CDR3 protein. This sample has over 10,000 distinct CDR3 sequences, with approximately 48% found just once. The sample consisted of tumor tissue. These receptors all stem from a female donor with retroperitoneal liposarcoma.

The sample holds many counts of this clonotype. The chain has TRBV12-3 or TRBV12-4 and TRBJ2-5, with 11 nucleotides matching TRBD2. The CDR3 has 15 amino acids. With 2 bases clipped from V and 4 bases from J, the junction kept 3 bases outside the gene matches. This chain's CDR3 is CASSLQLAGGETQYF. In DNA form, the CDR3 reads TGTGCCAGCAGTTTACAGCTAGCGGGAGGAGAGACCCAGTACTTC.

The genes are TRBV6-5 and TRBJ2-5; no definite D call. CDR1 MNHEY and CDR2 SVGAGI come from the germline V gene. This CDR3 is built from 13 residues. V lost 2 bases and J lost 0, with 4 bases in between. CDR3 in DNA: TGTGCCAGCAGTTACCCGAACCAAGAGACCCAGTACTTC. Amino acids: CASSYPNQETQYF.

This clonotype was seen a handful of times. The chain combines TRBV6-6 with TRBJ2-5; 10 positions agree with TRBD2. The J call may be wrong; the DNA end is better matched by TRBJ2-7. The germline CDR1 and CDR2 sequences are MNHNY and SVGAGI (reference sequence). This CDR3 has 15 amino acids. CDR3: CASSSTSGATYEQYF. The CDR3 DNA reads TGTGCCAGCAGTTCAACTAGCGGGGCGACCTACGAGCAGTACTTC.

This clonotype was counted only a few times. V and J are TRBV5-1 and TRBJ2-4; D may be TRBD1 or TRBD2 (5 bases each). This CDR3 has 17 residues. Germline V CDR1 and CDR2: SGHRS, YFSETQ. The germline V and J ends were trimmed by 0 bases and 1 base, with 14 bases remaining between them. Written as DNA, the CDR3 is TGCGCCAGCAGCTTGGATCTTGGCAGGGAGGCCAAAAACATTCAGTACTTC. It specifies CASSLDLGREAKNIQYF. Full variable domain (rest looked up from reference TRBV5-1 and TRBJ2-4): KAGVTQTPRYLIKTRGQQVTLSCSPISGHRSVSWYQQTPGQGLQFLFEYFSETQRNKGNFPGRFSGRQFSNSRSEMNVSTLELGDSALYLCASSLDLGREAKNIQYFGAGTRLSVL.

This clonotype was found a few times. The CDR3 DNA follows: TGTGCCAGCAGTCCCGGGACAGACAATGAGCAGTTCTTC. Residues: CASSPGTDNEQFF. This chain connects TRBV27 to TRBJ2-1; TRBD1 agrees at 7 bases. CDR1 is MNHEY, CDR2 SMNVEV, per germline (reference sequence). With 5 bases clipped from V and 5 bases from J, the junction kept 3 bases outside the gene matches. The CDR3 runs to 13 residues.

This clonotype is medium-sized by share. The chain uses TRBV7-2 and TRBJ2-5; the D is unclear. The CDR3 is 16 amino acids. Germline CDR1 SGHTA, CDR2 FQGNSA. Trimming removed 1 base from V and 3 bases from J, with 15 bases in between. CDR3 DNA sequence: TGTGCCAGCAGCTTAGGCCTCGAAACAGCGAAAGAGACCCAGTACTTC. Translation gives CASSLGLETAKETQYF.

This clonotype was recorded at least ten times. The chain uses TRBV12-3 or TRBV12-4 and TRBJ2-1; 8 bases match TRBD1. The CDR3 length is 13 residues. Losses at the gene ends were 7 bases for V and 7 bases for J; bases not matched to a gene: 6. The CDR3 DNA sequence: TGTGCCAGCACCGGACAGGGTCGGAATGAGCAGTTCTTC. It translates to CASTGQGRNEQFF.

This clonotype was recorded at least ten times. The CDR3 DNA reads TGTGCCAGCAGCTCCGCCCCGGGACTAGCGGGAGGGGGAAATGAGCAGTACTTC. Translating it yields CASSSAPGLAGGGNEQYF. The chain links TRBV7-9 to TRBJ2-5, with TRBD2 identical over 16 bases. The CDR3 is 18 amino acids. Germline V lookup: CDR1 SEHNR, CDR2 FQNEAQ (reference sequence). V dropped 4 bases and J dropped 11; count of bases not matched to a gene: 16.

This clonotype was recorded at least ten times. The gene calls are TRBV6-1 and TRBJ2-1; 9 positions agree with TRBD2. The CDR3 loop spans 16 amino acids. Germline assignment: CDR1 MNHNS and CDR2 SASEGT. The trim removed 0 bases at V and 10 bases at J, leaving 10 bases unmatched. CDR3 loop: CASSEAAGGSFYEQFF. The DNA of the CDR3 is TGTGCCAGCAGTGAAGCGGCGGGAGGGTCTTTCTACGAGCAGTTCTTC.

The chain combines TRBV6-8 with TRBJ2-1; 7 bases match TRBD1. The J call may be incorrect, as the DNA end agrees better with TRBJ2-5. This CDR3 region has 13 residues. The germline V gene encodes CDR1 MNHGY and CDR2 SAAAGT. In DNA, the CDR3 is TGTGCCAGCACCCAGGGACAGACGGAGACCCAGTACTTC. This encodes CASTQGQTETQYF.

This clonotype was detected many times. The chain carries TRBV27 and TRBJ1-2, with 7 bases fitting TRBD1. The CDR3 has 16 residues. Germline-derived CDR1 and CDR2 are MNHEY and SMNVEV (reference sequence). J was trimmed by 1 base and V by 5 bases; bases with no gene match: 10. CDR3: CASSLDRAGGNYGYTF. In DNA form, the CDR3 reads TGTGCCAGCAGTCTAGACAGGGCGGGTGGTAACTATGGCTACACCTTC.

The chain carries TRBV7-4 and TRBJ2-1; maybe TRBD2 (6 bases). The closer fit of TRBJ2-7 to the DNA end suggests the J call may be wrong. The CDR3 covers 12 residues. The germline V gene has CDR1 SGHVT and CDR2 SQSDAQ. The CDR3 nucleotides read TGTGCCAGCAGCTTATCCGGGGGCGAGCAGTACTTC. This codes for CASSLSGGEQYF.

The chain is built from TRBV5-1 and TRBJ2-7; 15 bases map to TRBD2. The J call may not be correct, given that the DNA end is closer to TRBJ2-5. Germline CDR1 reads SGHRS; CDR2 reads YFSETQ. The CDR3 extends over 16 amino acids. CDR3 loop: CASRGGTSGGQETQYF. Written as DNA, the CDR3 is TGCGCCAGCAGAGGGGGGACTAGCGGGGGGCAAGAGACCCAGTACTTC.

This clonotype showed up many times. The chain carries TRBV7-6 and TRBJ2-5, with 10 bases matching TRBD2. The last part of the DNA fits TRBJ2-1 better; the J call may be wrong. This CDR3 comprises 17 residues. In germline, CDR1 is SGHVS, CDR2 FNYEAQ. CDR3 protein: CASSLSVASGSVETQFF. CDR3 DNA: TGTGCCAGCAGCTTAAGTGTGGCTAGCGGGAGTGTAGAGACCCAGTTCTTC.